This T cell receptor (beta chain) derives from a study of blood T cells in healthy people across ages. Together with a sample-barcoded 5' primer, a J-beta primer mix was included in a second PCR lasting 7 to 11 cycles. Researchers report that a template-switch adaptor with 12 random nucleotides tagged each cDNA molecule. A single record per CDR3 protein comes from TCRdb applying MiXCR to the 5' RACE reads. This sample has 1.5 million to 2 million distinct CDR3 sequences; 28% occur once, and the top ten carry about 8%. Study-level points and caveats: Percentage of naive T cells showed a strong correlation with TCR beta diversity.

Trimming took off 2 bases at V and 6 bases at J, with 16 bases between the two ends. The germline gives CDR1 KGHSH, CDR2 LQKENI. The CDR3 sequence is 15 residues long. Regarding this clonotype: Its antigen remains unidentified.

Healthy Russian Caucasian donors spanned ages about 6 to 100 years. The TCR comes from a woman in her thirties in good health. Sequencing was done on a sample of blood. This chain connects TRBV18 to TRBJ1-2; D possibly corresponds to TRBD1 (5 bases). In DNA form, the CDR3 reads TGTGCCAGCTCACCAAGGCAGACGGGGACGGATGGCTACACCTTC. This codes for CASSPRQTGTDGYTF.